This TCR beta chain was recorded in a study of blood T cell repertoires in COVID-19 (dated by TCRdb to 2020 to 2021). At the level of the whole study: Samples from collaborators originated in the United States, Italy and Spain and spanned both the acute and convalescent phases of COVID-19. The material from the prospective study consisted of cDNA or gDNA derived from T cells, B-cell-depleted T cells, or PBMCs. Deeply sampled blood TCRbeta repertoires from subjects exposed to, actively infected with, or recovered from COVID-19 were included in the dataset. The repertoires were released in a freely available public database meant as a resource for research on the immune response to SARS-CoV-2. Samples were obtained from the ongoing ImmuneRACE study (first 160 participants) and from some 1,200 subjects provided by 6 global collaborators. A de-identified subject ID, COVID-19 status, age in years and sex were almost always included in the sample metadata. Where HLA class I and class II types were available, the types were taken from metadata supplied by the sample provider, not from assay-based typing. Results and caveats for the whole study, not just this receptor: The amount of clinical and demographic metadata varied by source and participant and was provided uncurated.

Enrolling through a virtual design, the prospective study's participants ranged in age from roughly 18 to 95 years and lived across approximately 25 United States geographic areas. In the prospective study, cohorts were assigned on the basis of participant-reported clinical history obtained from a screening survey and a study questionnaire. Each participant in the prospective study had whole blood, serum and a nasopharyngeal or oropharyngeal swab collected by mobile phlebotomists. Prospective study participants could optionally give additional blood draws and questionnaires over a 2-month period. Before DNA extraction, blood samples from the prospective study were shipped at room temperature or frozen. TCRbeta CDR3 regions were amplified from genomic DNA by means of the immunoSEQ Assay, a bias-controlled multiplex PCR. In the original analysis: Nucleated cell counts per sample were estimated from amplification of reference gene primers within the assay. Sequence reads were collapsed and filtered to measure the absolute abundance of every unique TCRbeta CDR3 rearrangement. For each sample, productive Simpson clonality was calculated as the square root of Simpson's diversity index over productive rearrangements. Here the immuneACCESS table is served through TCRdb, limited to in-frame sequences with V and J called. Missing clones are a known gap in these copies; in checked studies unresolved V genes cover under half, and the rest lacks a known reason. V, J and clone size are taken as reported in that table, and D and trimming were inferred from the DNA itself. The sample table holds some 250,000 clones, of which around nine tenths were seen once. The ten most abundant clones make up about 4% of the sample.

As to this clone: Its antigen is not yet known. One base away there is no much larger clone; base qualities are not given.

CDR3 length: 13 amino acids, cysteine to phenylalanine. The only DNA kept is the CDR3, 39 bases in frame from the first base. For CDR1 and CDR2, the germline V gene lists MNHEY and SVGAGI. V was cut back by 4 bases and J by 5 bases, leaving a gap of 9 bases between them. This receptor chain uses TRBV6-5 and TRBJ2-1, with no confident D gene call. This receptor was taken from a woman aged 25 to 45 with acute COVID-19. Source material: PBMCs or T cells enriched from blood (not recorded which). The CDR3 corresponds to CASSSDGDNEQFF. In nucleotide form, the sequence is TGTGCCAGCAGTTCTGACGGAGACAATGAGCAGTTCTTC.